These T cell receptor beta chains were read from a single sample in a study of lymphopenia after photon versus proton radiotherapy. Produced via immunoSEQ multiplex PCR; TCRdb's table is partial and in-frame only. The sample records 70,000 or so clones, more than 75% being singletons. The sample consisted of peripheral blood, taken from a patient treated with photon-based radiotherapy. These receptors came from a woman aged 70-85 years with pancreatic cancer. The CDR3 runs from the conserved cysteine through the conserved F or W. The D gene is left open where the match is weak. Clone sizes are given selectively: once, few, many, or a class where the clone is expanded.

DNA: TGTGCTAGTGGTTTGGGGACTAGCGGCTACGAGCAGTACTTC
CDR3: CASGLGTSGYEQYF
V: TRBV12-5
size: .
D: TRBD2
J: TRBJ2-7

DNA: TGTGCCAGCAGCGTAGATAACAGACTCTCTGGAAACACCATATATTTT
CDR3: CASSVDNRLSGNTIYF
V: TRBV9
size: .
D: .
J: TRBJ1-3

DNA: TGTGCCAGCAGCGTAGGTGGGTTGTCGGATGAAAAACTGTTTTTT
CDR3: CASSVGGLSDEKLFF
V: TRBV9
size: once
D: .
J: TRBJ1-4

DNA: TGTGCCAGCAGTATCCGCGGGACAGGGCTTGGGGAGCAGTACTTC
CDR3: CASSIRGTGLGEQYF
V: TRBV28
size: .
D: TRBD1
J: TRBJ2-7

DNA: TGTGCCACCAGCAGAGGGTCCGGGACAGCCTACGAGCAGTACTTC
CDR3: CATSRGSGTAYEQYF
V: TRBV15
size: .
D: TRBD1
J: TRBJ2-7

DNA: TGTGCCAGCAGCTTAGTCCAAATACCGGGGGGCCCAAATGAGCAGTTCTTC
CDR3: CASSLVQIPGGPNEQFF
V: TRBV7-6
size: .
D: .
J: TRBJ2-1

DNA: TGTGCCAGCAGCCCGACGCCTGGGCGGGAGCTACACGAGCAGTACTTC
CDR3: CASSPTPGRELHEQYF
V: TRBV7-6
size: once
D: TRBD2
J: TRBJ2-7

DNA: TGTGCCAGCAGCCGTACATCGGCTAGCGGCACAGATACGCAGTATTTT
CDR3: CASSRTSASGTDTQYF
V: TRBV7-6
size: once
D: .
J: TRBJ2-3

DNA: TGTGCCAGCAGCCCCGGGACTAGCGCCCTCTACGAGCAGTACTTC
CDR3: CASSPGTSALYEQYF
V: TRBV28
size: .
D: TRBD2
J: TRBJ2-7

DNA: TGCGCCAGCAGCCAAGATGGGGCGGGAGGGCCTCTAGATACGCAGTATTTT
CDR3: CASSQDGAGGPLDTQYF
V: TRBV4-1
size: .
D: TRBD2
J: TRBJ2-3

DNA: TGTGCCAGCAGCCCACTAGCGGGAGGGCCCGGTAATGAGCAGTTCTTC
CDR3: CASSPLAGGPGNEQFF
V: TRBV9
size: .
D: TRBD2
J: TRBJ2-1

DNA: TGTGCCAGCAGTTCGCATGAAGCGGGAGTCGACACCGGGGAGCTGTTTTTT
CDR3: CASSSHEAGVDTGELFF
V: TRBV27
size: .
D: TRBD2
J: TRBJ2-2

DNA: TGTGCCAGCAGTTACTCCAACTCTGGGGCCAACGTCCTGACTTTC
CDR3: CASSYSNSGANVLTF
V: TRBV6-6
size: .
D: .
J: TRBJ2-6

DNA: TGTGCCAGCAGGACACCCATTGGGGGGCGCTATGGCTACACCTTC
CDR3: CASRTPIGGRYGYTF
V: TRBV28
size: once
D: .
J: TRBJ1-2

DNA: TGTGCCAGCAGTTCGGGGCCCAATCTTTATGGCTACACCTTC
CDR3: CASSSGPNLYGYTF
V: TRBV28
size: .
D: .
J: TRBJ1-2

DNA: TGTGCCAGCAGTGTCGGTAGGGAAAAGACCCAGTACTTC
CDR3: CASSVGREKTQYF
V: TRBV2
size: .
D: .
J: TRBJ2-5

DNA: TGTGCCACCTCACGTCGGGGGACCTATGGCTACACCTTC
CDR3: CATSRRGTYGYTF
V: TRBV2
size: .
D: .
J: TRBJ1-2

DNA: TGCGCCAGCAGTGAGTGGACTGCCCTAGCGGGAGAGTCCGAGCAGTACTTC
CDR3: CASSEWTALAGESEQYF
V: TRBV10-1
size: .
D: TRBD2
J: TRBJ2-7

DNA: TGCGCCAGCAGCCTCAAAGACAGATACAATGAGCAGTTCTTC
CDR3: CASSLKDRYNEQFF
V: TRBV5-1
size: once
D: .
J: TRBJ2-1

DNA: TGTGCCAGCAGTTATGGAGGGGGGTCTGGAAACACCATATATTTT
CDR3: CASSYGGGSGNTIYF
V: TRBV6-5
size: .
D: .
J: TRBJ1-3

DNA: TGTGCCAGCAGTCAAGGACAGGGGCCGGCCTATGGCTACACCTTC
CDR3: CASSQGQGPAYGYTF
V: TRBV6-5
size: .
D: TRBD1
J: TRBJ1-2

DNA: TGCGCCAGCAGCTTGGACGGGAGGAGTCTGGATGAGCAGTTCTTC
CDR3: CASSLDGRSLDEQFF
V: TRBV5-1
size: .
D: TRBD2
J: TRBJ2-1

DNA: TGCGCCAGCAGCCTAAGAGACAGAGATACGCAGTATTTT
CDR3: CASSLRDRDTQYF
V: TRBV5-1
size: .
D: .
J: TRBJ2-3

DNA: TGTGCCAGCTCACCAGACACAGATACGCAGTATTTT
CDR3: CASSPDTDTQYF
V: TRBV18
size: once
D: .
J: TRBJ2-3

DNA: TGTGCCAGTAAGGGGGGGTTCGCAACTAATGAAAAACTGTTTTTT
CDR3: CASKGGFATNEKLFF
V: TRBV19
size: once
D: .
J: TRBJ1-4

DNA: TGTGCCAGCAGCATAAGACAGGGAGGCAACACCGGGGAGCTGTTTTTT
CDR3: CASSIRQGGNTGELFF
V: TRBV7-2
size: .
D: .
J: TRBJ2-2

DNA: TGTGCCAGCAGTTTACCCGGGATCTCCTACGAGCAGTACTTC
CDR3: CASSLPGISYEQYF
V: TRBV28
size: once
D: .
J: TRBJ2-7

DNA: TGTGCCAGCAGTGGGCGGACAGGGGCTGGAAACACCATATATTTT
CDR3: CASSGRTGAGNTIYF
V: TRBV6-1
size: .
D: TRBD1
J: TRBJ1-3